The clone carrying this T cell receptor beta chain is termed medium-sized (0.01 to 0.1%). Antigen unknown. The source of the sample is a study of T cell responses to AZD1222 COVID-19 vaccine. Broader study findings: Unmutated regions of variants are reportedly targeted by nearly half of spike-specific TCRs. The span of vaccine-associated CD4 TCRs extended across spike, with dominance at 160-218 and 743-854. Spike-specific TCR depth and breadth grew after two AZD1222 doses.

The CDR3 length is 11 residues. Per germline, CDR1 SGHKS and CDR2 YYEKEE (reference sequence). V shed 7 bases and J shed 11 bases, with 15 bases lying between them. Using immunoSEQ multiplex PCR, the repertoire was profiled, and TCRdb retains in-frame clones only, with some absent. The table has 30,000 to 35,000 clones, around 86% seen once. This specimen was peripheral blood, taken 28 days after the second AZD1222 dose. The TCR originated in an adult who received the AZD1222 COVID-19 vaccine. This chain uses TRBV5-5 with TRBJ1-1; D remains ambiguous. Written as DNA, the CDR3 is TGTGCCAGCTCGCGGGAGGGTCAGGCTTTCTTT. It is translated as CASSREGQAFF. Drawing the rest from reference TRBV5-5 and TRBJ1-1, the complete variable domain is DAGVTQSPTHLIKTRGQQVTLRCSPISGHKSVSWYQQVLGQGPQFIFQYYEKEERGRGNFPDRFSARQFPNYSSELNVNALLLGDSALYLCASSREGQAFFGQGTRLTVV.